The 7 T cell receptor beta chains given below trace back to one sample, sequenced in a study of tumor and adjacent non-tumor tissue in lung cancer. This sample's RNA came from whole unsorted tissue. A modified ARM-PCR protocol with three rounds of nested PCR amplified TCRbeta. One entry per CDR3 protein results from TCRdb running MiXCR on the multiplex PCR reads. The sample lists some 71,000 distinct CDR3 sequences, 55% to 75% occurring once. The sequenced sample was lung tumor tissue. The receptors shown here come from a woman aged 35 to 49 with non-small cell lung cancer.

The CDR3 spells CNVLLNYGYTF. In DNA, the CDR3 is TGCAATGTCCTCCTGAACTATGGCTACACCTTC. The V gene is TRBV29-1, the J gene TRBJ1-2, with unresolved D. The CDR3 sequence is 11 residues long. Germline lookup yields CDR1 SQVTM and CDR2 ANQGSEA.

On this clonotype: Sequence at one end of the junction differs from germline and may be a read error. V gene TRBV4-2 combines with J gene TRBJ2-2; 13 bases map to TRBD2. Germline V gene sequence: CDR1 LGHNA, CDR2 YNFKEQ. This CDR3 is 16 amino acids long. CDR3 residues: CASNRGLAGDTGDLFF. The CDR3 nucleotides read TGTGCCAGCAACCGAGGACTAGCGGGGGACACCGGGGACCTGTTTTTT.

For this clonotype: At one of its ends the junction is not consistent with the germline gene, which may arise from a read error. V is TRBV4-1 and J is TRBJ2-5; 11 bases are a match to TRBD2. The CDR3 spans 14 residues. The germline gives CDR1 MGHRA, CDR2 YSYEKL. CDR3 sequence: CANSLGTSGDTQYF. DNA of the CDR3: TGCGCCAACAGCCTAGGGACTAGCGGAGATACCCAGTACTTC.

The J gene is TRBJ1-2, the V gene TRBV12-3 or TRBV12-4; 9 nucleotides line up with TRBD1. This CDR3 spans 13 amino acids. The CDR3: CACKRQGDYGYTF. The CDR3 region has the DNA TGTGCATGCAAACGACAGGGGGACTATGGCTACACCTTC.

This clonotype has at least ten counts. The rearrangement links TRBV6-2 or TRBV6-3 to TRBJ2-7; D uncertain. The CDR3 covers 17 residues. Between the trimmed V and J ends, which lost 4 bases and 1 base, there was a span of 20 bases. From germline, CDR1 is MNHEY and CDR2 SVGEGT. The DNA for the CDR3 is TGTGCCAGCAGTTCCCCAGGACGGTTGACTCTTTCCTACGAGCAGTACTTC. Its translation is CASSSPGRLTLSYEQYF.

As concerns this clonotype: No conserved phenylalanine or tryptophan ends this CDR3, so it is likely a read error. The gene calls are TRBV6-5 and TRBJ2-3; 7 nucleotides match TRBD1. Germline V lookup: CDR1 MNHEY, CDR2 SVGAGI. CDR3 size: 15 residues. The CDR3 DNA is TGTGCCATCAGTTACTCCCAAACAGGGGCAGATACGCAGTATCTT. The encoded protein is CAISYSQTGADTQYL.

In the case of this clonotype: This may be a read error: a much more frequent sequence differs by one nucleotide. Given the absence of the conserved phenylalanine or tryptophan at the CDR3 end, a read error is likely. The chain couples TRBV30 to TRBJ1-2, with 9 bases that match TRBD1. Losses at the gene ends were 3 bases for V and 2 bases for J; bases not matched to a gene: 7. Germline V gene sequence: CDR1 GTSNPN, CDR2 SVGIG (reference sequence). The CDR3 consists of 15 residues. CDR3 region: CAWSAFDRGNYGYTS. The CDR3 DNA reads as TGTGCCTGGAGCGCCTTCGACAGGGGGAACTATGGCTACACCTCC.